The source of this TCR beta chain is a study of cytomegalovirus exposure and HLA in healthy donors. Comments on this clone: What it binds is unknown.

Study results and limitations: Most TCR sequences were seen very rarely across donors, but some public TCRs occurred in many. CMV antigen specificity of three CMV-associated chains was confirmed in vitro. Among immune exposure information, only CMV serostatus was available.

This PCR relied on a set of 60 Vbeta primers and 13 Jbeta primers. Sequencing was performed with immunoSEQ multiplex PCR; in TCRdb, only in-frame clones are kept and a portion is missing. The repertoire includes about 190,000 clones, roughly 80% of them detected once, and roughly 2.1% sits in the top ten. With 5 bases clipped from V and 2 bases from J, the junction kept 6 bases outside the gene matches. The CDR3 has 15 residues. Looked up from germline, CDR1 is SGHVS and CDR2 is FQNEAQ. Whereas donors were nominally healthy upon sampling, unrecorded immune exposures were probable. V usage is TRBV7-8 and J usage is TRBJ2-7; 10 bases match TRBD1. The sequencing sample was made of PBMCs. This sequence was found in a woman in her twenties or thirties in good health and CMV-seropositive. The DNA of the CDR3 is TGTGCCAGCAGCATAATGGGGACAGGGGCCTACGAGCAGTACTTC. Its protein product is CASSIMGTGAYEQYF.